This T cell receptor (beta chain) was obtained from a study of blood T cell repertoires in COVID-19. Study at large: Sources were T cells, B-cell-depleted T cells, or PBMCs; the material itself was cDNA or gDNA.

Methods used by the authors: How many nucleated cells were present was estimated from reference gene primer amplification. TCRdb's copy holds only in-frame clones and misses some; the assay was immunoSEQ multiplex PCR. That table gives V, J and clone size, and the DNA gave D and trimming. Here the sample spans 100,000 to 150,000 clones, approximately 85% being singletons. This clone was seen a single time. Germline-derived CDR1 and CDR2 are PRHDT and FYEKMQ (reference sequence). Trimming cost V 1 base and J 0 bases, with 8 bases left between them. The CDR3 sequence is 15 residues long. This sequence joins TRBV13 and TRBJ2-3; a weak D match, TRBD2 (5 bases). Sequenced sample: peripheral blood. The source of this sequence is an elderly woman with COVID-19, enrolled during active disease. The CDR3 coding sequence is TGTGCCAGCAGCTTAGCGGGATTCAGCACAGATACGCAGTATTTT. Protein product: CASSLAGFSTDTQYF.